The TCR beta chain under discussion was sequenced for a study of blood T cell repertoires in COVID-19. The overall study: T cells, B-cell-depleted T cells, or PBMCs supplied cDNA or gDNA.

As processed by the authors: Reference gene primer amplification gave estimated nucleated cell counts. Assay used: immunoSEQ multiplex PCR; TCRdb lists only in-frame clones, some missing. That table is the source of V, J and clone size, and D and trimming were worked out from the DNA. The sample holds 150,000 to 200,000 clones; nearly 90% are singletons and the top ten take around a fifth. CDR1 and CDR2 from the germline V gene are SEHNR and FQNEAQ (reference sequence). The CDR3 is made up of 12 amino acids. The V end was cut by 3 bases, the J end by 13 bases, with 10 bases between. The chain has TRBV7-9 and TRBJ1-6; no reliable D call. This TCR derives from a man aged 55 to 70 with active or convalescent COVID-19. The material sequenced was peripheral blood. CDR3: CASSFSQPPLHF. CDR3 nucleotides: TGTGCCAGCAGCTTTTCACAGCCGCCCCTCCACTTT.